Listed below are T cell receptor beta chains from one sample, sequenced in a study of cytotoxic CD8 clonotypes in ibrutinib-treated CLL. Clones were sequenced by immunoSEQ multiplex PCR, and TCRdb holds only the in-frame ones, with some missing. The sample has some 80,000 clones, about 76% seen once. The sample was PBMCs, taken after 12 months of ibrutinib treatment. The receptors shown here come from a human donor with chronic lymphocytic leukemia. CDR3s include the opening cysteine and the closing phenylalanine or tryptophan. The order of the fields is CDR3 DNA, CDR3 protein, CDR3 length, clone size, V gene, D gene, J gene. D genes are given only for firm matches. Part of the rows lack a size; the others show once, few, many or a class for expanded clones.

CDR3nt: TGTGCCAGGCGGGGCTACGAGCAGTACTTC; CDR3aa: CARRGYEQYF; len: 10; abundance: NA; v_gene: TRBV6-6; d_gene: NA; j_gene: TRBJ2-7
CDR3nt: TGTGCCACCAGCAGAGGGGACGCTTACGAGCAGTACTTC; CDR3aa: CATSRGDAYEQYF; len: 13; abundance: NA; v_gene: TRBV15; d_gene: NA; j_gene: TRBJ2-7
CDR3nt: TGTGCCATCAGTGGAGTAGCGGGGAACGAAGAGACCCAGTACTTC; CDR3aa: CAISGVAGNEETQYF; len: 15; abundance: NA; v_gene: TRBV10-3; d_gene: TRBD2; j_gene: TRBJ2-5
CDR3nt: TGTGCCAGTAGTAGTGGGGGCCATCACAAAAACATTCAGTACTTC; CDR3aa: CASSSGGHHKNIQYF; len: 15; abundance: few; v_gene: TRBV19; d_gene: NA; j_gene: TRBJ2-4
CDR3nt: TGTGCCAGCAGTTTTGGCCCCCCCGGGACTAGCGGGCCCACCGGGGAGCTGTTTTTT; CDR3aa: CASSFGPPGTSGPTGELFF; len: 19; abundance: NA; v_gene: TRBV28; d_gene: TRBD2; j_gene: TRBJ2-2
CDR3nt: TGTGCCAGCAGCTTGGGGACCACAGATACGCAGTATTTT; CDR3aa: CASSLGTTDTQYF; len: 13; abundance: NA; v_gene: TRBV5-6; d_gene: NA; j_gene: TRBJ2-3
CDR3nt: TGTGCCAGCAGGGGAACCCCACAGGGAGCGGGCCAAGAGACCCAGTACTTC; CDR3aa: CASRGTPQGAGQETQYF; len: 17; abundance: NA; v_gene: TRBV28; d_gene: NA; j_gene: TRBJ2-5
CDR3nt: TGTGCCAGCAGTTTGGGGGAGACCCAGTACTTC; CDR3aa: CASSLGETQYF; len: 11; abundance: NA; v_gene: TRBV28; d_gene: NA; j_gene: TRBJ2-5
CDR3nt: TGTGCCAGCAGCCCTCGACTAGCGGGAGTCGTTGAGCAGTTCTTC; CDR3aa: CASSPRLAGVVEQFF; len: 15; abundance: NA; v_gene: TRBV7-3; d_gene: TRBD2; j_gene: TRBJ2-1
CDR3nt: TGTGCCAGCAGCTCTCAAGAGACCCAGTACTTC; CDR3aa: CASSSQETQYF; len: 11; abundance: many; v_gene: TRBV7-9; d_gene: NA; j_gene: TRBJ2-5
CDR3nt: TGTGCCACCAAGGCAGGGCTTAGCAATCAGCCCCAGCATTTT; CDR3aa: CATKAGLSNQPQHF; len: 14; abundance: once; v_gene: TRBV15; d_gene: NA; j_gene: TRBJ1-5